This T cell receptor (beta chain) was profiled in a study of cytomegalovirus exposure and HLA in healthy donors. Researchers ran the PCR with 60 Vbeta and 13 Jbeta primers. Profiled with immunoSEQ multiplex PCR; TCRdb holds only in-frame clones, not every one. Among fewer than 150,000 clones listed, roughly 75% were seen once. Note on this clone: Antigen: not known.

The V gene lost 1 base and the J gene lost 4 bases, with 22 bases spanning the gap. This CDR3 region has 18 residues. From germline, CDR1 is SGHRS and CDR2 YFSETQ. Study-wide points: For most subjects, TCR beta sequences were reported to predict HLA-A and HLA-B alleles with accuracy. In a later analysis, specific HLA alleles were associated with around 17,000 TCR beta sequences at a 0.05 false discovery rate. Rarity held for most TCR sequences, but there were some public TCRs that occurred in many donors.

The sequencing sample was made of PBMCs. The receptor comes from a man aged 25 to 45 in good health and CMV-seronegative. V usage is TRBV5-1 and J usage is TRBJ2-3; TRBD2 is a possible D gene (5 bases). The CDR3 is CASSLLRAGRSAADTQYF. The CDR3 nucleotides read TGCGCCAGCAGCTTGCTTCGCGCGGGCCGGTCAGCCGCAGATACGCAGTATTTT.